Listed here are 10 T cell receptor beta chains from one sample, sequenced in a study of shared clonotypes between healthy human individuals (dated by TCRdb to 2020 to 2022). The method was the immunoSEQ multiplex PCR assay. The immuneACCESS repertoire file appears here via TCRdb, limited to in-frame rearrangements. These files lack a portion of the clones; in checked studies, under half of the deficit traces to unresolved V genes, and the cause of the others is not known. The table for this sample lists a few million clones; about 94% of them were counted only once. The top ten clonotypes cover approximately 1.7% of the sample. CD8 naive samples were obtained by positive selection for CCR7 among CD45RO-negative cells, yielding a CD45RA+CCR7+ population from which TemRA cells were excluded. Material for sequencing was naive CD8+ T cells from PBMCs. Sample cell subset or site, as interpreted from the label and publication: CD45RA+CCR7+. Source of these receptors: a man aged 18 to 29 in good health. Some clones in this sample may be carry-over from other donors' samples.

DNA for the CDR3: TGTGCCAGCAGCCAAGACCGGACTAGCGGGAGGGCCCCGTTCTTC. This encodes CASSQDRTSGRAPFF. The chain links TRBV14 to TRBJ2-1; 15 bases align to TRBD2. The ends lost 0 bases at V and 15 bases at J; junction bases unmatched: 6. This CDR3 is 15 amino acids long. The germline CDR1 and CDR2 sequences are SGHDN and FVKESK.

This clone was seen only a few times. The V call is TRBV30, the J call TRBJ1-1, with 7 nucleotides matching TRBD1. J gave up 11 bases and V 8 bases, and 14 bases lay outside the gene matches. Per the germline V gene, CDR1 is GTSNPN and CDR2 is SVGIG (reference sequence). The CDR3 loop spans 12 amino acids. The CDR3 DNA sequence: TGTGCCCTCGTTAACAGGACAGGTTGGGCTTTCTTT. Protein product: CALVNRTGWAFF.

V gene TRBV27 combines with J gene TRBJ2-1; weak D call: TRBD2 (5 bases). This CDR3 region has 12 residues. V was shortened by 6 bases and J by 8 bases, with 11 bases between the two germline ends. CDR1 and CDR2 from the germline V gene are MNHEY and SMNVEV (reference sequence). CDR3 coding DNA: TGTGCCAGCAGAACAAGGAGGTATGAGCAGTTCTTC. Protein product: CASRTRRYEQFF.

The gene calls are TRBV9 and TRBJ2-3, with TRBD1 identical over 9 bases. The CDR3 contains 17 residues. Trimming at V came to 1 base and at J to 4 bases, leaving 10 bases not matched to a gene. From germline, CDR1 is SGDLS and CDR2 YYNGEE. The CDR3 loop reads CASSVTVDRGSADTQYF. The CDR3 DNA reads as TGTGCCAGCAGCGTAACAGTGGACAGGGGATCCGCAGATACGCAGTATTTT. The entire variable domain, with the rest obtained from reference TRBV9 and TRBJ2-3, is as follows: DSGVTQTPKHLITATGQRVTLRCSPRSGDLSVYWYQQSLDQGLQFLIQYYNGEERAKGNILERFSAQQFPDLHSELNLSSLELGDSALYFCASSVTVDRGSADTQYFGPGTRLTVL.

CDR3 residues: CASSPGAGTLNTGELFF. The CDR3 coding sequence is TGTGCCAGCAGTCCAGGGGCCGGGACACTAAACACCGGGGAGCTGTTTTTT. V gene TRBV27 combines with J gene TRBJ2-2, with a weak D call TRBD1 (6 bases). The V gene's germline CDR1 is MNHEY and CDR2 SMNVEV (reference sequence). The germline V and J ends were trimmed by 5 bases and 2 bases, with 18 bases remaining between them. The CDR3 runs 17 residues.

The CDR3 region is CASSWTGGYGYTF. The CDR3 DNA is TGTGCCAGCAGTTGGACGGGGGGCTATGGCTACACCTTC. V is TRBV9 and J is TRBJ1-2, with D maybe TRBD1 (5 bases). Germline CDR1 SGDLS, CDR2 YYNGEE. The V and J ends lost 5 bases and 4 bases respectively, with 12 bases between them. This CDR3 spans 13 amino acids.

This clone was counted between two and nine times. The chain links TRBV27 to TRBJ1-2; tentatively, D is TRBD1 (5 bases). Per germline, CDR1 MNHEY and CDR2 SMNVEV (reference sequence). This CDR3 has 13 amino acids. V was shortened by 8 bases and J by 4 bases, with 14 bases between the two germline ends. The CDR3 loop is CASALGLSYGYTF. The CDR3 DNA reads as TGTGCCAGCGCTCTGGGACTCTCCTATGGCTACACCTTC.

This chain's CDR3 is CASSPDSPHEQFF. The CDR3 nucleotides read TGCGCCAGCAGCCCCGACAGCCCCCACGAGCAGTTCTTC. This sequence joins TRBV5-1 and TRBJ2-1; D might be TRBD1 (5 bases). The ends were cut back, 4 bases at V and 10 bases at J, with 15 bases in the middle. The CDR3 sequence is 13 residues long. Looked up from germline, CDR1 is SGHRS and CDR2 is YFSETQ.

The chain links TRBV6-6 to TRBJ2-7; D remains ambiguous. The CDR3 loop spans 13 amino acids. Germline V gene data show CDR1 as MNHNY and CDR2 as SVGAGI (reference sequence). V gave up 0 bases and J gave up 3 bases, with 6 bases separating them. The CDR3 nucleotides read TGTGCCAGCAGTTACTCTATTAACTACGAGCAGTACTTC. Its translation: CASSYSINYEQYF.

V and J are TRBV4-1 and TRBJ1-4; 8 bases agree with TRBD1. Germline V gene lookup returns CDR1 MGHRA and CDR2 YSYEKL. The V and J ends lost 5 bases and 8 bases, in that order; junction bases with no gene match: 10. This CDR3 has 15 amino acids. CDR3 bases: TGCGCCAGCAGCATGGACAGGGCATTCGGGGAAAAACTGTTTTTT. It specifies CASSMDRAFGEKLFF.